These 15 T cell receptor beta chains were sequenced from one sample in a study of breast tumors, draining lymph nodes, adjacent tissues. Axillary draining lymph nodes of breast cancer patients supplied the node samples. TCRdb itself ran the multiplex PCR reads through MiXCR, one entry per CDR3 protein. Of about 140,000 distinct CDR3 sequences in the sample, approximately 29% are singletons; the top ten hold around 2.3%. Sequences were obtained from axillary lymph node tissue. The receptors derive from a female donor with breast cancer. Some clones in this sample may be carry-over from other donors' samples.

This clonotype was counted many times. This chain joins TRBV3-1 and TRBJ1-6; TRBD1 is a possible D gene (6 bases). Looked up from germline, CDR1 is LGHDT and CDR2 is YNNKEL (reference sequence). V was trimmed by 4 bases and J by 9 bases, leaving 13 bases between them. The CDR3 runs 14 residues. The CDR3 loop reads CASSRGQFSSPLHF. The CDR3 DNA is TGTGCCAGCAGCCGAGGACAGTTTTCTTCACCCCTCCACTTT.

This clonotype was recorded many times. The chain has TRBV20-1 and TRBJ2-1, with D possibly matching TRBD2 (7 bases). Germline lookup yields CDR1 DFQATT and CDR2 SNEGSKA (reference sequence). The CDR3 spans 16 residues. V lost 5 bases and J lost 6, with 23 bases in between. The CDR3 nucleotides read TGCAGTGCTGGGGGGCCGGCGGGGGCCTCGTCCAATGAGCAGTTCTTC. Protein sequence: CSAGGPAGASSNEQFF.

This clonotype was recorded at least ten times. The gene calls are TRBV27 and TRBJ1-6; D unclear. Trimming cost V 3 bases and J 2 bases, with 8 bases left between them. Looked up from germline, CDR1 is MNHEY and CDR2 is SMNVEV (reference sequence). The CDR3 is made up of 15 amino acids. The CDR3 reads CASSFRGTYNSPLHF. The CDR3 region has the DNA TGTGCCAGCAGTTTTAGAGGGACCTATAATTCACCCCTCCACTTT.

This clonotype came up many times. The V gene is TRBV6-4, the J gene TRBJ1-5; TRBD1 matches 8 bases. Germline-derived CDR1 and CDR2 are MRHNA and SNTAGT. V lost 4 bases to trimming and J lost 5 bases; unmatched junction nucleotides: 4. This CDR3 is 14 amino acids long. As DNA, the CDR3 is TGTGCCAGCAGTGCCGGGACAGGCGATCAGCCCCAGCATTTT. Its translation: CASSAGTGDQPQHF.

The V gene is TRBV18, the J gene TRBJ2-1, with 8 bases aligning to TRBD1. Germline V lookup: CDR1 KGHSH, CDR2 LQKENI. V lost 3 bases to trimming and J lost 4 bases; unmatched junction nucleotides: 8. The CDR3 has 16 residues. CDR3 sequence: CASSPLSGTGYNEQFF. The CDR3 DNA reads TGTGCCAGCTCACCGCTCTCCGGGACAGGATACAATGAGCAGTTCTTC.

This clonotype came up many times. The chain has TRBV6-1 and TRBJ1-6, with TRBD1 matching 7 bases. Trimming took 6 bases from V and 3 from J; bases not matched to a gene: 8. Per the germline V gene, CDR1 is MNHNS and CDR2 is SASEGT. This CDR3 region has 16 residues. The CDR3 DNA is TGTGCCAGCAGAGGAGGACAGGAGATCTATAATTCACCCCTCCACTTT. Its protein product is CASRGGQEIYNSPLHF.

This clonotype was detected many times. This sequence may be a read error, since a much larger clone differs from it by one base. The chain joins TRBV20-1 to TRBJ1-5; D is unclear. The V and J ends lost 1 base and 9 bases respectively, with 16 bases between them. CDR1 is DFQATT, CDR2 SNEGSKA, per germline (reference sequence). The CDR3 is 14 amino acids. The CDR3 loop is CSARVLQVGPPQHF. The CDR3 nucleotides are TGCAGTGCTAGAGTGTTGCAGGTCGGTCCGCCCCAGCATTTT.

As regards this clonotype: Likely a read error: the CDR3 ends without its conserved phenylalanine or tryptophan. The chain uses TRBV11-2 and TRBJ2-7, with D possibly TRBD1 on 5 matching bases. There are 14 residues in the CDR3. CDR1 is SGHAT, CDR2 FQNNGV, per germline. In DNA form, the CDR3 reads TGTGCCAGCAGCACTCAGACAGCCGCCTACAAGCAGTACCTC. Protein: CASSTQTAAYKQYL.

The table lists this clonotype with many counts. V is TRBV7-3 and J is TRBJ2-2, with TRBD1 as a possible D gene (5 bases). V was cut by 2 bases and J by 5 bases, with 21 bases left in between. CDR1 SGHTA and CDR2 FQGTGA come from the germline V gene. This CDR3 comprises 18 residues. The CDR3 coding sequence is TGTGCCAGCAGCTTATATACCCCCGGACATCAGAGTACCGGGGAGCTGTTTTTT. Encoded protein: CASSLYTPGHQSTGELFF. The variable domain in full, with the rest retrieved from reference TRBV7-3 and TRBJ2-2, is GAGVSQTPSNKVTEKGKYVELRCDPISGHTALYWYRQSLGQGPEFLIYFQGTGAADDSGLPNDRFFAVRPEGSVSTLKIQRTERGDSAVYLCASSLYTPGHQSTGELFFGEGSRLTVL.

This clonotype was found many times. The chain has TRBV5-1 and TRBJ2-5; D not resolved. This CDR3 has 13 residues. The germline V gene encodes CDR1 SGHRS and CDR2 YFSETQ. The germline V and J ends were trimmed by 4 bases and 5 bases, with 12 bases remaining between them. CDR3 residues: CASSPEGFETQYF. CDR3 DNA sequence: TGCGCCAGCAGCCCGGAAGGATTTGAGACCCAGTACTTC. The whole variable domain, filled in from reference TRBV5-1 and TRBJ2-5, reads KAGVTQTPRYLIKTRGQQVTLSCSPISGHRSVSWYQQTPGQGLQFLFEYFSETQRNKGNFPGRFSGRQFSNSRSEMNVSTLELGDSALYLCASSPEGFETQYFGPGTRLLVL.

The chain couples TRBV25-1 to TRBJ2-1; 11 bases map to TRBD1. The CDR3 has 15 amino acids. Germline V CDR1 and CDR2: MGHDK, SYGVNS. The V and J ends lost 6 bases and 5 bases, in that order; junction bases with no gene match: 6. This CDR3 reads CASSRTGGANNEQFF. The CDR3 DNA reads TGTGCCAGCAGCAGGACAGGGGGCGCAAACAATGAGCAGTTCTTC.

This clonotype has at least ten counts. This chain joins TRBV30 and TRBJ1-4; D is unclear. V shed 3 bases and J shed 6 bases, with 14 bases lying between them. From germline, CDR1 is GTSNPN and CDR2 SVGIG (reference sequence). This CDR3 is 14 amino acids long. CDR3 sequence reads: CAWRSFQADEKLFF. The CDR3 DNA reads as TGTGCCTGGAGATCTTTTCAGGCAGATGAAAAACTGTTTTTT.

Worth noting for this clonotype: In this CDR3 the conserved last residue, phenylalanine or tryptophan, is missing, so a read error is likely. CDR3 amino acids: CASSYPVRETQYS. The CDR3 DNA sequence: TGTGCCAGCAGCTACCCGGTAAGAGAGACCCAGTACTCC. The chain couples TRBV9 to TRBJ2-5; D is uncertain. The CDR3 contains 13 residues. The germline V and J ends were trimmed by 4 bases and 4 bases, with 11 bases remaining between them. Germline CDR1 reads SGDLS; CDR2 reads YYNGEE.

The chain has TRBV2 and TRBJ2-3; 13 nucleotides agree with TRBD2. This CDR3 is built from 17 residues. CDR1 SNHLY and CDR2 FYNNEI come from the germline V gene. Trimming at V came to 7 bases and at J to 2 bases, leaving 9 bases not matched to a gene. In nucleotides, the CDR3 is TGTGCCAGCACAACCAGACTAGCGGGGGGACTCACAGATACGCAGTATTTT. Translating it yields CASTTRLAGGLTDTQYF.

In this sample, this clonotype turned up many times. The chain uses TRBV20-1 and TRBJ1-2, with 10 bases fitting TRBD1. The CDR3 is 14 amino acids. V trimming: 0 bases; J trimming: 8 bases; junction bases outside the gene matches: 6. Germline V gene data show CDR1 as DFQATT and CDR2 as SNEGSKA (reference sequence). The CDR3 DNA reads TGCAGTGCTAGAGATGGTGGGACAGGGGACGGCTACACCTTC. Protein product: CSARDGGTGDGYTF.